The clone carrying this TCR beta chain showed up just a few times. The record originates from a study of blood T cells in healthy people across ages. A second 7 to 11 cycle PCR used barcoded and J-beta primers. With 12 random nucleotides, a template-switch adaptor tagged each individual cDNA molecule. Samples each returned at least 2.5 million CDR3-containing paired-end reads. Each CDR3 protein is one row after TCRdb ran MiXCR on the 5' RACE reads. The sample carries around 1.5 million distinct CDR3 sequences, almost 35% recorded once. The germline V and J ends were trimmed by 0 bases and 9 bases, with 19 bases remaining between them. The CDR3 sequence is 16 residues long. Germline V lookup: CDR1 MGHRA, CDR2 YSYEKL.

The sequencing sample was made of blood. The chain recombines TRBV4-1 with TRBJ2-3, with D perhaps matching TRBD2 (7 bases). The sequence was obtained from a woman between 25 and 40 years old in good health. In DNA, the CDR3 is TGCGCCAGCAGCCAAGAGGGGGGGCCCTTCGGGGGGACGCAGTATTTT. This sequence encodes CASSQEGGPFGGTQYF.